This is a list of T cell receptor beta chains from one sample in a study of T cell repertoires in cytomegalovirus infection. MiXCR, applied by TCRdb to the reads, yields one record per CDR3 protein. The repertoire holds 95,000 to 150,000 distinct CDR3 sequences, 32% seen once, with roughly three fifths in the top ten. These TCRs' antigens remain unknown. The sample in question was CD8+ T cells from cultured PBMCs, obtained from culture after CMV antigen stimulation. The receptors here all came from a human donor in good health (CMV status not recorded). Some clones in this sample may be carry-over from other donors' samples. Each CDR3 is given with its conserved first and last residue. Each record gives: V gene, D gene, CDR3 protein. The D gene is left open where the match is weak.

V gene: TRBV7-3
D gene: .
CDR3 protein: CASSFQGRDTQYF

V gene: TRBV5-1
D gene: .
CDR3 protein: CASSALGEITEAFF

V gene: TRBV2
D gene: .
CDR3 protein: CASRPLGEGYGYTF

V gene: TRBV27
D gene: TRBD2
CDR3 protein: CASSLSVSGGALYFF

V gene: TRBV7-2
D gene: .
CDR3 protein: CASSLSLGTEAFF

V gene: TRBV20-1
D gene: .
CDR3 protein: CSAGLWGETEAFF

V gene: TRBV5-5
D gene: TRBD1
CDR3 protein: CASSLGGQGRNTEAFF

V gene: TRBV7-9
D gene: TRBD2
CDR3 protein: CASSLPASGAYEQYF

V gene: TRBV2
D gene: .
CDR3 protein: CASLVRKTYEQYF

V gene: TRBV7-9
D gene: .
CDR3 protein: CASSSTDRSNQPQHF

V gene: TRBV7-9
D gene: .
CDR3 protein: CASSLDLAITYNEQFF

V gene: TRBV7-6
D gene: .
CDR3 protein: CASSLDYRGNIQYF

V gene: TRBV7-9
D gene: .
CDR3 protein: CASSLTYTDTQYF

V gene: TRBV12-5
D gene: .
CDR3 protein: CASGFWVIQPQHF